Following are 7 T cell receptor beta chains from one sample sequenced in a study of blood T cell repertoires in COVID-19. Profiling relied on immunoSEQ multiplex PCR, and the TCRdb table lists in-frame clones only, not all of them. The repertoire has about 200,000 clones, 70% to 90% of them found once; the top ten carry 4.9%. What was sequenced was peripheral blood. These receptors were obtained from an elderly woman with acute or convalescent COVID-19.

This chain joins TRBV5-1 and TRBJ1-1; D ambiguous. The CDR3 has 14 amino acids. CDR1 SGHRS and CDR2 YFSETQ come from the germline V gene. The V end lost 4 bases, the J end lost 0 bases, and 10 bases lay between the germline ends. As DNA, the CDR3 is TGCGCCAGCAGCGTCAGTTACCTGAACACTGAAGCTTTCTTT. Its protein is CASSVSYLNTEAFF.

V is TRBV11-2 and J is TRBJ2-4; 8 nucleotides agree with TRBD2. The CDR3 has 14 residues. CDR1 is SGHAT, CDR2 FQNNGV, per germline. V lost 3 bases to trimming and J lost 5 bases; unmatched junction nucleotides: 3. CDR3 loop: CASSFRTSQNIQYF. The DNA of the CDR3 is TGTGCCAGCAGCTTCAGGACTAGCCAAAACATTCAGTACTTC.

This sequence joins TRBV2 and TRBJ2-5; possible D gene TRBD2, 6 bases. Trimming removed 5 bases from V and 1 base from J, with 11 bases in between. Germline V gives CDR1 SNHLY, CDR2 FYNNEI. The CDR3 length is 14 residues. CDR3 loop: CASSRSGGQETQYF. DNA of the CDR3: TGTGCCAGCAGTCGTAGCGGAGGCCAAGAGACCCAGTACTTC.

The V call is TRBV5-1, the J call TRBJ2-7; D is unclear. Trimming cost V 0 bases and J 0 bases, with 13 bases left between them. The CDR3 has 16 amino acids. Germline V gives CDR1 SGHRS, CDR2 YFSETQ. CDR3 protein: CASSLAESSSSYEQYF. The CDR3 DNA reads as TGCGCCAGCAGCTTGGCTGAAAGTTCGAGCTCCTACGAGCAGTACTTC.

This clone has a handful of counts. The DNA of the CDR3 is TGTGCCAGCAGCCCTGAGGGACTCAAGGTGTATGGCTACACCTTC. Translated: CASSPEGLKVYGYTF. This chain connects TRBV7-8 to TRBJ1-2, with a weak D call TRBD1 (5 bases). Trimming stripped 5 bases from V and 5 bases from J, with 18 bases between. The CDR3 is 15 residues long. CDR1 is SGHVS, CDR2 FQNEAQ, per germline.

The gene calls are TRBV7-9 and TRBJ1-6; TRBD1 agrees at 9 bases. The junction had 4 bases not matched to a gene; V was cut back by 10 bases and J by 9 bases. From germline, CDR1 is SEHNR and CDR2 FQNEAQ (reference sequence). This CDR3 comprises 12 residues. CDR3 sequence: CATRTGASPLHF. CDR3 bases: TGTGCCACCCGGACAGGGGCTTCACCCCTCCACTTT.

This clone was found once. The rearrangement joins TRBV28 to TRBJ1-2, with 8 bases lining up with TRBD1. Trimming took 2 bases from V and 3 from J; bases not matched to a gene: 2. This CDR3 is built from 14 residues. CDR1 is MDHEN and CDR2 is SYDVKM in the germline V gene. CDR3 protein: CASSLEQGDYGYTF. The CDR3 nucleotides read TGTGCCAGCAGTTTAGAACAGGGGGACTATGGCTACACCTTC.